The clone carrying this T cell receptor (beta chain) occurred many times. MiXCR, run by TCRdb on the 5' RACE reads, gives a single entry per CDR3 protein. The sample includes some 120,000 distinct CDR3 sequences, roughly 8.9% of them seen just once. The CDR3 consists of 13 residues. CDR1 DFQATT and CDR2 SNEGSKA come from the germline V gene (reference sequence). V gave up 0 bases and J gave up 9 bases, with 12 bases separating them. The data were taken from a study of T cells after yellow fever vaccination. The TCR originated in a man between 25 and 39 years old who received the YFV17D yellow fever vaccine. Specimen: CD8+ T cells sorted from PBMCs, collected 45 days after the yellow fever booster vaccination. V gene TRBV20-1 combines with J gene TRBJ2-1, with no clear D. The CDR3 DNA sequence: TGCAGTGCTAGAGATCTTAAGGCGACTGAGCAGTTCTTC. Amino acids: CSARDLKATEQFF.